This is a list of T cell receptor beta chains from one sample in a study of blood T cells in healthy people across ages. TCRdb redid the calling of the 5' RACE reads with MiXCR, one entry per CDR3 protein. This table holds about 730,000 distinct CDR3 sequences, 43% found once. Material: blood. Receptors originate from a woman aged 55-70 years in good health. Both conserved end residues are part of each CDR3. D genes are given only for firm matches. Size values are once, few and many counts, or a class for expanded clones, and some rows have none.

j_gene | v_gene | abundance | d_gene | CDR3nt | CDR3aa
TRBJ2-3 | TRBV12-3/TRBV12-4 | once | NA | TGTGCCAGCAGTCTCCACAGCGGAGGGCGAGCAGATACGGAGTATTTT | CASSLHSGGRADTEYF
TRBJ1-2 | TRBV5-1 | NA | TRBD1 | TGCGCCAGCAGCTTAACTACTACAGGGGAGCTTGCCGGCTACACCTTC | CASSLTTTGELAGYTF
TRBJ1-2 | TRBV13 | NA | NA | TGTGTCAGCAAGGTCGGCCCGGGAGCTAACTATGGCTACACCTTC | CVSKVGPGANYGYTF
TRBJ2-1 | TRBV7-2 | many | TRBD2 | TGTGCCAGACAGCGGGGGACCTACAATGAGCAGTTCTTC | CARQRGTYNEQFF
TRBJ2-5 | TRBV27 | NA | NA | TGTGCCAGCAGTTCACTTTTAGCGAGGGGGGTCCAAGAGACCCAGTACTTC | CASSSLLARGVQETQYF
TRBJ1-4 | TRBV7-9 | NA | NA | TGTGCCAGCAGCTTGGGGAGTTCTTACGAAAAACTGTTTTTT | CASSLGSSYEKLFF
TRBJ2-7 | TRBV6-5 | NA | TRBD2 | TGTGCCAGCCAGCGGGAGCCCCTTTCTTACGAGCAGTACTTC | CASQREPLSYEQYF
TRBJ2-7 | TRBV11-2 | NA | NA | TGTGCCAGCAGCTCTATTGTATACGAGCAGTACTTC | CASSSIVYEQYF
TRBJ2-3 | TRBV27 | NA | TRBD2 | TGTACCAGCAGCCCCACCGTAAGACTAGCGGGAGGGACAGATACGCAGTATTTT | CTSSPTVRLAGGTDTQYF
TRBJ2-1 | TRBV3-1 | NA | TRBD2 | TGTGCCAGCAGCCAAGAGACTAGCGGGATTTTCTACAATGAGCAGTTCTTC | CASSQETSGIFYNEQFF
TRBJ2-3 | TRBV6-5 | NA | TRBD2 | TGTGCCAGCAGTTCCCGGCTGACTAGCGGGGGGGCAGATACGCAGTATTTT | CASSSRLTSGGADTQYF
TRBJ2-3 | TRBV11-1 | NA | NA | TGTGCCAGCAGCTCTCCGGGACTCCGCACAGATACGCAGTATTTT | CASSSPGLRTDTQYF
TRBJ1-1 | TRBV10-3 | NA | NA | TGTGCCATGAGGACAGCGAACACTGAAGCTTTCTTT | CAMRTANTEAFF
TRBJ2-3 | TRBV12-3/TRBV12-4 | few | TRBD2 | TGTGCCACCACTAGCGGGGCCAGAGCAGATACGCAGTATTTT | CATTSGARADTQYF
TRBJ2-1 | TRBV6-1 | NA | TRBD2 | TGTGCCAGCAGTCTAAGCGGGAGTGGGCTCAATGAGCAGTTCTTC | CASSLSGSGLNEQFF
TRBJ1-4 | TRBV7-2 | NA | NA | TGTGCCAGCAGCTTAGCAGGAGGACTGGGGACTAATGAAAAACTGTTTTTT | CASSLAGGLGTNEKLFF
TRBJ2-3 | TRBV20-1 | NA | NA | TGCAGTGCTACCACCGATAGCGTGAGGGCCACAGATACGCAGTATTTT | CSATTDSVRATDTQYF
TRBJ1-3 | TRBV7-9 | few | TRBD1 | TGTGCCAGCTGGCAGGGGGTCTCTGGAAACACCATATATTTT | CASWQGVSGNTIYF
TRBJ2-3 | TRBV20-1 | NA | TRBD2 | TGCAGTGCTAGAGATCCCGGACTAGCGGGGTACACAGATACGCAGTATTTT | CSARDPGLAGYTDTQYF
TRBJ2-7 | TRBV6-2/TRBV6-3 | NA | NA | TGTGCCAGCAGTTACTCGGCAGGGGCTTATGGCGAGCAGTACTTC | CASSYSAGAYGEQYF
TRBJ1-2 | TRBV12-3/TRBV12-4 | NA | TRBD1 | TGTGCCAGCAGTTCTCACCGGGACAGATTCTGGGGCTACACCTTC | CASSSHRDRFWGYTF
TRBJ1-1 | TRBV6-5 | NA | NA | TGTGCCAGCAGCCGAACCTGGGACGGGAACACTGAAGCTTTCTTT | CASSRTWDGNTEAFF
TRBJ1-5 | TRBV15 | NA | NA | TGTGCCACCAGCAGAAGAAATCAGCCCCAGCATTTT | CATSRRNQPQHF
TRBJ2-5 | TRBV6-5 | NA | TRBD2 | TGTGCCAGCACTTATTCACTAGCGGGAGAGACCCAGTACTTC | CASTYSLAGETQYF
TRBJ1-2 | TRBV29-1 | once | NA | TGCAGCGTTGAAGGACAGATTAGTGGCTACACCTTC | CSVEGQISGYTF
TRBJ1-5 | TRBV21-1 | NA | NA | TGTGCCAGCAGCGGGCTTGACAGGGTTATTCAGCCCCAGCATTTT | CASSGLDRVIQPQHF
TRBJ2-1 | TRBV10-3 | NA | TRBD2 | TGTGCCATCAGTGAGCGTGGACTAGCGGGACCTGAGCAGTTCTTC | CAISERGLAGPEQFF
TRBJ2-1 | TRBV19 | few | TRBD1 | TGTGCCAGTAGCCCGGCGGCAGGGGGTTACAATGAGCAGTTCTTC | CASSPAAGGYNEQFF
TRBJ1-6 | TRBV4-3 | NA | NA | TGCGCCAGCAGCCAAGTACAGGGCTCACCCCTCCACTTT | CASSQVQGSPLHF
TRBJ2-7 | TRBV27 | NA | TRBD2 | TGTGCCAGCAGGGCCGGGACTAGCCTCGAGCAGTACTTC | CASRAGTSLEQYF
TRBJ1-2 | TRBV6-6 | NA | NA | TGTGCCAGCAGGTCCACAGGGTCTACCTATGGCTACACCTTC | CASRSTGSTYGYTF
TRBJ2-5 | TRBV5-1 | NA | TRBD2 | TGCGCCAGCAGCTTACGGGGGGGCACGGAGACCCAGTACTTC | CASSLRGGTETQYF
TRBJ2-2 | TRBV7-3 | NA | NA | TGTGCCAGCAGCTTAGGACTTCACACCGGGGAGCTGTTTTTT | CASSLGLHTGELFF
TRBJ2-1 | TRBV13 | many | TRBD1 | TGTGCCAGCAGCTTAACAGGGGGCTGGGAGCAGTTCTTC | CASSLTGGWEQFF
TRBJ1-2 | TRBV3-1 | few | NA | TGTGCCAGCAGCCAAGATTTGGTCGGGATAAACTATGGCTACACCTTC | CASSQDLVGINYGYTF
TRBJ2-1 | TRBV4-3 | few | TRBD2 | TGCGCCAGCAGCCAAGGCCCATTACTAGCGGGAGAGGGTGAGCAGTTCTTC | CASSQGPLLAGEGEQFF
TRBJ2-7 | TRBV7-9 | NA | NA | TGTGCCAGCAGCCTGAAGGGGGTGAGCTCCTACAATGAACAGTACTTC | CASSLKGVSSYNEQYF
TRBJ2-1 | TRBV20-1 | NA | TRBD1 | TGCAGTGCTAGAGATGGTACAGGGGGCAGTGAGCAGTTCTTC | CSARDGTGGSEQFF
TRBJ2-7 | TRBV28 | few | NA | TGTGCCAGCATAAAGAGCCAACCCCCATACGAGCAGTACTTC | CASIKSQPPYEQYF
TRBJ1-1 | TRBV20-1 | few | NA | TGCAGTGCTATCTTTGGGGTCACTGAAGCTTTCTTT | CSAIFGVTEAFF